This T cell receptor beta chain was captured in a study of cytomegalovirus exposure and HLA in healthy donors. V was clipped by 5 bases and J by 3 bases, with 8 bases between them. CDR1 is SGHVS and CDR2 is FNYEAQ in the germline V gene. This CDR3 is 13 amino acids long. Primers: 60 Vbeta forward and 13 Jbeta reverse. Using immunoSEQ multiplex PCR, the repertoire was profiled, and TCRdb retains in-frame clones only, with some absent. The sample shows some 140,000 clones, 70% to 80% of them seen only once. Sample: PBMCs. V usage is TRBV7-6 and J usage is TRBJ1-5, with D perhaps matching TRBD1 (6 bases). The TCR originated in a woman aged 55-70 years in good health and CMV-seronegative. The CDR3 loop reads CASSDRNNQPQHF. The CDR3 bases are TGTGCCAGCAGCGACAGGAACAATCAGCCCCAGCATTTT.